Listed here is a single TCR beta chain. Its specificity is not known. The data stem from a study of shared clonotypes between healthy human individuals. CDR1 and CDR2 (germline): MNHEY, SVGAGI. The germline V and J ends were trimmed by 10 bases and 1 base, with 11 bases remaining between them. The CDR3 has 12 residues. In replicate PCRs of sorted subsets, roughly 190 ng DNA, approximately 30,000 T cell genomes, was used. Assay: immunoSEQ multiplex PCR; the TCRdb copy retains only in-frame clones and omits some. Of 2 million to 2.5 million clones listed, 80% to 95% are singletons. General observations from the study: Naive subsets generally had larger estimated richness than memory subsets.

The CD4+ fraction was divided into a CD45RA+ naive subset and a CD45RA-negative memory subset. The specimen was naive CD4+ T cells from PBMCs. The subset here: CD45RA+ positively selected. The genes are TRBV6-5 and TRBJ2-7, with D uncertain. The receptor was isolated from a man aged 18 to 30 in good health. Some clones in this sample may be carry-over from other donors' samples. Written as DNA, the CDR3 is TGTGCCACCTCCGACATTTCCTACGAGCAGTACTTC. This sequence encodes CATSDISYEQYF.